The 2 T cell receptor beta chains listed next were all sequenced from one sample in a study of OX40 agonist ivuxolimab in advanced cancers. Data came from immunoSEQ multiplex PCR; TCRdb stores just in-frame clones and leaves some out. The sample lists 90,000 to 100,000 clones, approximately 94% occurring once. The starting material was CD4+ or CD8+ T cells sorted from blood, obtained in a trial of the OX40 agonist ivuxolimab. These receptors originate from an adult with an advanced solid tumor such as melanoma, head and neck, liver or kidney cancer.

V and J are TRBV19 and TRBJ2-6; weak D call: TRBD1 (5 bases). Trimming took 4 bases from V and 0 from J, leaving 13 bases between them. Germline V gene data show CDR1 as LNHDA and CDR2 as SQIVND (reference sequence). CDR3 size: 17 residues. The CDR3 sequence: CASSNLQANSGANVLTF. In DNA, the CDR3 is TGTGCCAGTAGTAACTTACAGGCGAACTCTGGGGCCAACGTCCTGACTTTC.

J is TRBJ1-1 and V is TRBV6-4, with 8 bases lining up with TRBD1. The CDR3 has 15 amino acids. With V trimmed by 5 bases and J by 1 base, 6 bases remained unmatched. Germline-derived CDR1 and CDR2 are MRHNA and SNTAGT. The CDR3 is CASSLPGTGNTEAFF. The CDR3 nucleotides are TGTGCCAGCAGTTTACCTGGGACAGGGAACACTGAAGCTTTCTTT.